The 23 T cell receptor beta chains below all came from one sample that was sequenced in a study of OX40 agonist ivuxolimab in advanced cancers. The method was immunoSEQ multiplex PCR; TCRdb's version includes in-frame clones alone and lacks a portion of them. In the table there are 75,000 to 80,000 clones, 81% of which are singletons. The sequences come from CD4+ or CD8+ T cells sorted from blood, collected in a trial of the OX40 agonist ivuxolimab. The receptors were sampled from an adult with an advanced solid tumor such as melanoma, head and neck, liver or kidney cancer.

This clone was seen more than once but under ten times. The CDR3 bases are TGTGCCAGCAGTGTAAGAACGGGGCGGGGTACCACAGATACGCAGTATTTT. Its translation is CASSVRTGRGTTDTQYF. The chain joins TRBV6-1 to TRBJ2-3; D is perhaps TRBD2 (6 bases). This CDR3 spans 17 amino acids. Germline V lookup: CDR1 MNHNS, CDR2 SASEGT. Deletions cut 4 bases from V and 2 bases from J, with 19 bases between.

The chain's CDR3 is CASSSGLAGDELFF. CDR3 sequence (DNA): TGTGCCAGCAGCTCGGGACTAGCGGGAGATGAACTGTTCTTC. The V call is TRBV11-3, the J call TRBJ2-1; 14 positions match TRBD2. V lost 4 bases and J lost 15; bases outside the gene matches: 8. The CDR3 runs to 14 residues. Germline assignment: CDR1 SGHNT and CDR2 YENEEA.

The chain carries TRBV27 and TRBJ1-5; tentative D call: TRBD1 (6 bases). The CDR3 length is 14 residues. With 7 bases removed from V and 7 bases from J, the gap between germline ends came to 17 bases. The germline V gene has CDR1 MNHEY and CDR2 SMNVEV (reference sequence). The DNA of the CDR3 is TGTGCCAGCAATAAAGGGGGGGGCCGACAGCCCCAGCATTTT. Translating gives CASNKGGGRQPQHF.

V and J are TRBV6-5 and TRBJ2-5; D is perhaps TRBD1 (5 bases). TRBJ2-7 matches the DNA end more closely, so the J call is doubtful. The CDR3 runs 13 residues. The germline CDR1 and CDR2 sequences are MNHEY and SVGAGI. CDR3 sequence: CASRTREEYEQYF. The CDR3 nucleotides are TGTGCCAGCAGGACCAGGGAAGAATACGAGCAGTACTTC.

The chain employs TRBV9 and TRBJ1-5; no firm D call. CDR3 length equals 14 residues. Germline V gives CDR1 SGDLS, CDR2 YYNGEE. V gave up 3 bases and J gave up 1 base, with 8 bases separating them. CDR3 sequence reads: CASSESGSNQPQHF. CDR3 nucleotide sequence: TGTGCCAGCAGCGAAAGTGGCAGCAATCAGCCCCAGCATTTT.

Concerning this clone itself: One junction end does not reproduce the germline sequence, and a read error may be involved. The genes are TRBV11-2 and TRBJ2-5, with D unclear. The CDR3 consists of 15 residues. Per germline, CDR1 SGHAT and CDR2 FQNNGV. The CDR3 DNA sequence: TGTGCCAGCAGTAACCCGGACGGAGACCAAGAGACCCAGCACTTC. This encodes CASSNPDGDQETQHF.

V usage is TRBV25-1 and J usage is TRBJ2-7; D is possibly TRBD1 or TRBD2 (5 bases each). CDR1 and CDR2 from the germline V gene are MGHDK and SYGVNS. This CDR3 region has 14 residues. Trimming left V 3 bases short and J 2 bases short, with 11 bases between. CDR3 sequence (DNA): TGTGCCAGCAGTGAGAGGGACGTCGCCTACGAGCAGTACTTC. Translating it yields CASSERDVAYEQYF.

Here the CDR3 reads CASSTRYRGANEKLFF. The CDR3 DNA sequence: TGTGCCAGCAGTACCCGATACAGGGGAGCAAATGAAAAACTGTTTTTT. The chain links TRBV27 to TRBJ1-4, with 7 nucleotides matching TRBD1. The J segment lost 5 bases and the V segment lost 5 bases, leaving 11 bases of the junction unmatched. This CDR3 is built from 16 residues. CDR1 and CDR2 (germline): MNHEY, SMNVEV (reference sequence).

The chain couples TRBV7-9 to TRBJ1-5, with D perhaps matching TRBD1 (5 bases). The V end was cut by 4 bases, the J end by 1 base, with 17 bases between. Per the germline V gene, CDR1 is SEHNR and CDR2 is FQNEAQ (reference sequence). The CDR3 length is 17 residues. CDR3 sequence (DNA): TGTGCCAGCAGCTCCAAATTGGGGGGGGAGAGCAATCAGCCCCAGCATTTT. Translated, it gives CASSSKLGGESNQPQHF.

The chain combines TRBV6-1 with TRBJ2-2; the D gene could be TRBD1 or TRBD2 (5 bases each). This CDR3 contains 16 residues. Between the trimmed V and J ends, which lost 3 bases and 5 bases, there was a span of 16 bases. CDR1 is MNHNS, CDR2 SASEGT, per germline. The CDR3 DNA is TGTGCCAGCAGTGAGGCCCTCCGGTGGGGGACCGGGGAGCTGTTTTTT. Translating gives CASSEALRWGTGELFF.

The chain carries TRBV10-3 and TRBJ2-1; D may be TRBD1 (5 bases). The V end lost 8 bases, the J end lost 7 bases, and 12 bases lay between the germline ends. CDR1 and CDR2 (germline): ENHRY, SYGVKD. The CDR3 covers 12 residues. CDR3 region: CAIHGAGNEQFF. CDR3 sequence (DNA): TGTGCCATCCATGGGGCTGGGAATGAGCAGTTCTTC.

The rearrangement uses TRBV5-1 and TRBJ2-5; D perhaps matches TRBD1 (6 bases). The CDR3 is made up of 18 amino acids. V dropped 0 bases and J dropped 1 base, with 19 bases sitting between them. Germline V gene data show CDR1 as SGHRS and CDR2 as YFSETQ. CDR3 DNA: TGCGCCAGCAGCTTGGGATGGGGGACAAGAAGTACCCAAGAGACCCAGTACTTC. This encodes CASSLGWGTRSTQETQYF.

Notes on this clone: The sample contains more than one DNA sequence encoding this CDR3. J is TRBJ1-1 and V is TRBV29-1; D is undetermined. Per the germline V gene, CDR1 is SQVTM and CDR2 is ANQGSEA. V lost 3 bases and J lost 0, with 8 bases in between. This CDR3 spans 13 amino acids. CDR3 amino acids: CSVEGTVNTEAFF. The CDR3 nucleotides read TGCAGCGTTGAGGGTACTGTGAACACTGAAGCTTTCTTT.

The V call is TRBV7-2, the J call TRBJ1-1, with 10 positions matching TRBD1. The CDR3 length is 15 residues. From germline, CDR1 is SGHTA and CDR2 FQGNSA. Trimming removed 5 bases from V and 4 bases from J; junction bases left unmatched: 7. CDR3 residues: CASSARQGAATEAFF. The CDR3 DNA reads TGTGCCAGCAGCGCAAGACAGGGGGCTGCCACTGAAGCTTTCTTT.

V and J are TRBV7-2 and TRBJ2-7; weak D call: TRBD2 (8 bases). Germline V lookup: CDR1 SGHTA, CDR2 FQGNSA. V dropped 10 bases and J dropped 3 bases, with 16 bases sitting between them. The CDR3 sequence is 13 residues long. CDR3 amino acids: CATSGQGDYEQYF. The CDR3 DNA reads as TGTGCCACTAGCGGGCAGGGGGACTACGAGCAGTACTTC.

For the CDR3, the DNA is TGTGCCAGCAGTGAGGCCCCCCCTATAGCGGACTCCTACAATGAGCAGTTCTTC. This gives the protein CASSEAPPIADSYNEQFF. This chain uses TRBV6-1 with TRBJ2-1, with D perhaps TRBD2 (6 bases). This CDR3 contains 18 residues. Germline loops: CDR1 MNHNS, CDR2 SASEGT. Trimming removed 3 bases from V and 0 bases from J, with 18 bases in between.

The J gene is TRBJ1-1, the V gene TRBV11-3; D remains ambiguous. Looked up from germline, CDR1 is SGHNT and CDR2 is YENEEA. The ends were cut back, 5 bases at V and 8 bases at J, with 21 bases in the middle. The CDR3 is made up of 15 amino acids. The DNA of the CDR3 is TGTGCCAGCAGCGCCCCCACGGTGTCCCCGGGGGAAGCTTTCTTT. Translation: CASSAPTVSPGEAFF.

This clone was detected a few times. The V and J genes are TRBV7-9 and TRBJ2-7; the D is unclear. CDR1 SEHNR and CDR2 FQNEAQ come from the germline V gene (reference sequence). V was trimmed by 3 bases and J by 5 bases, leaving 8 bases between them. The CDR3 runs to 12 residues. CDR3 loop: CASSLNVHEQYF. CDR3 sequence (DNA): TGTGCCAGCAGCTTGAATGTCCACGAGCAGTACTTC.

This clone was seen only a few times. The chain combines TRBV7-3 with TRBJ2-5, with TRBD2 matching over 8 bases. The junction had 0 bases not matched to a gene; V was cut back by 5 bases and J by 7 bases. The CDR3 runs to 11 residues. Germline CDR1 is SGHTA and CDR2 is FQGTGA. The CDR3, as DNA: TGTGCCAGCAGCGCGGGGGGGACCCAGTACTTC. This encodes CASSAGGTQYF.

The V call is TRBV11-3, the J call TRBJ2-5; D gene unclear. Judging by the DNA end, TRBJ2-7 fits better; the J call may be wrong. Germline CDR1 reads SGHNT; CDR2 reads YENEEA. The CDR3 extends over 13 amino acids. DNA of the CDR3: TGTGCCAGCAGCCCCGAGAGCTCCTACGAGCAGTACTTC. This sequence encodes CASSPESSYEQYF.

The chain joins TRBV7-2 to TRBJ1-2, with unresolved D. The V gene lost 7 bases and the J gene lost 4 bases, with 13 bases spanning the gap. CDR3 length equals 13 residues. Germline V gene lookup returns CDR1 SGHTA and CDR2 FQGNSA. CDR3: CASTPPARYGYTF. CDR3 in DNA: TGTGCCAGCACCCCCCCGGCCCGCTATGGCTACACCTTC.

The chain employs TRBV9 and TRBJ1-2, with 7 bases identical to TRBD1. Trimming at V came to 3 bases and at J to 5 bases, leaving 10 bases not matched to a gene. Germline lookup yields CDR1 SGDLS and CDR2 YYNGEE. This CDR3 has 15 residues. In nucleotides, the CDR3 is TGTGCCAGCAGCGGAACTAGGGCAGGGGGTTATGGCTACACCTTC. Translating it yields CASSGTRAGGYGYTF. The whole variable domain, remainder taken from reference TRBV9 and TRBJ1-2, is DSGVTQTPKHLITATGQRVTLRCSPRSGDLSVYWYQQSLDQGLQFLIQYYNGEERAKGNILERFSAQQFPDLHSELNLSSLELGDSALYFCASSGTRAGGYGYTFGSGTRLTVV.

This clone has just one count. The chain has TRBV4-2 and TRBJ1-2; D uncertain. V shed 3 bases and J shed 6 bases, with 14 bases lying between them. CDR1 and CDR2 from the germline V gene are LGHNA and YNFKEQ. The CDR3 sequence is 14 residues long. DNA of the CDR3: TGTGCCAGCAGCCAGGAACCTTTATCCCATGGCTACACCTTC. Translated, it gives CASSQEPLSHGYTF.